The source of this TCR beta chain is a study of spatial heterogeneity in lung cancer. For the study at large: Detection of beta-chain sequences consistently exceeded that of alpha-chain sequences.

MiXCR, applied by TCRdb to the 5' RACE reads, yields one record per CDR3 protein. Here the sample spans around 44,000 distinct CDR3 sequences, about 10% being singletons. This clonotype was picked up a small number of times. Time point: blood at routine non-recurrence follow-up after resection. The germline V gene has CDR1 LGHNA and CDR2 YSLEER. The CDR3 is made up of 18 amino acids. V lost 4 bases and J lost 4; bases outside the gene matches: 10. The origin of this receptor is a female donor with early-stage non-small cell lung cancer. This material consisted of PBMCs, taken at follow-up. The J gene is TRBJ2-6, the V gene TRBV4-3; 10 nucleotides agree with TRBD2. The chain's CDR3 is CASSRGAGGPLGANVLTF. CDR3 DNA sequence: TGCGCCAGCAGCCGCGGAGCGGGGGGGCCGTTGGGGGCCAACGTCCTGACTTTC.